This passage covers 22 T cell receptor beta chains from one sample sequenced in a study of CXCR3-negative and CXCR3-positive naive CD8 T cells. General study results and limits: Hydrophobicity of TRB CDR3s was greater in CXCR3-positive naive cells than in CXCR3-negative naive cells.

For these TCRs, the target antigens are not known. TRB cDNA was prepared as libraries by UMI-labeled 5' RACE. TCRdb reworked the 5' RACE reads into one entry per CDR3 protein, no DNA. The sample totals roughly 93,000 distinct CDR3 sequences; its top ten clones hold around 0.99%. The specimen sequenced was naive CXCR3+ CD8+ T cells from blood. Subset noted: CD45RO-CCR7+CD27+CD95- naive CD8+ T cells expressing CXCR3 (TNR3+). The receptors were gathered from a human donor in good health. Some clones in this sample may be carry-over from other donors' samples.

This chain joins TRBV5-1 and TRBJ2-7; the TRBD1 assignment by TCRdb is unverifiable without DNA. CDR1 SGHRS and CDR2 YFSETQ come from the germline V gene. The CDR3 sequence is 14 residues long. This chain's CDR3 is CASSLTPGPYEQYF.

This sequence joins TRBV27 and TRBJ2-5; the D call from TCRdb, TRBD1, cannot be confirmed without DNA. The CDR3 runs 14 residues. Germline CDR1 reads MNHEY; CDR2 reads SMNVEV (reference sequence). CDR3 loop: CASSEQGARETQYF.

V usage is TRBV29-1 and J usage is TRBJ2-3; TCRdb returns TRBD1, unconfirmable since there is no DNA. Germline lookup yields CDR1 SQVTM and CDR2 ANQGSEA. This CDR3 has 14 amino acids. The CDR3 is CSVHDPGPTDTQYF.

The chain combines TRBV12-3 or TRBV12-4 with TRBJ2-3; there is no DNA to check the TCRdb D call of TRBD1. CDR3 length: 14 amino acids. The CDR3 loop is CTSSLRDNTDTQYF.

The V call is TRBV4-2, the J call TRBJ2-1; the TCRdb D gene call, TRBD1, has no DNA to confirm it. The V gene's germline CDR1 is LGHNA and CDR2 YNFKEQ. The CDR3 is made up of 14 amino acids. CDR3: CASSPPRGQDEQFF.

This chain joins TRBV7-6 and TRBJ2-7; the D call of TRBD1 rests on TCRdb alone, since no DNA is present to check it. Per germline, CDR1 SGHVS and CDR2 FNYEAQ. The CDR3 is made up of 15 amino acids. The CDR3 reads CASSPGRTDSYEQYF.

The rearrangement links TRBV25-1 to TRBJ1-1. CDR1 and CDR2 (germline): MGHDK, SYGVNS. This CDR3 region has 13 residues. The CDR3 loop reads CASRRTRSTEAFF.

The chain has TRBV7-8 and TRBJ2-3; without DNA, the TCRdb call of TRBD2 cannot be checked. Germline V lookup: CDR1 SGHVS, CDR2 FQNEAQ. This CDR3 region has 18 residues. CDR3 loop: CASSFASGGREGTDTQYF. Looking up the rest from reference TRBV7-8 and TRBJ2-3 gives the full variable domain: GAGVSQSPRYKVAKRGQDVALRCDPISGHVSLFWYQQALGQGPEFLTYFQNEAQLDKSGLPSDRFFAERPEGSVSTLKIQRTQQEDSAVYLCASSFASGGREGTDTQYFGPGTRLTVL.

This chain joins TRBV29-1 and TRBJ2-7; the D call from TCRdb, TRBD1, cannot be confirmed without DNA. The CDR3 consists of 15 residues. Per the germline V gene, CDR1 is SQVTM and CDR2 is ANQGSEA. CDR3 residues: CSVEDGDRGDYEQYF.

The chain employs TRBV12-3 or TRBV12-4 and TRBJ2-5. The CDR3 has 12 residues. CDR3 protein: CASSSTREAQYF.

V is TRBV28 and J is TRBJ2-5. Germline CDR1 is MDHEN and CDR2 is SYDVKM. This CDR3 contains 13 residues. The CDR3 loop is CASSGQSQETQYF.

This chain links TRBV6-2 or TRBV6-3 with TRBJ2-2. The CDR3 totals 12 residues. Germline values: CDR1 MNHEY, CDR2 SVGEGT. CDR3 sequence reads: CASSYPTGELFF.

The chain employs TRBV5-6 and TRBJ1-1; the D gene TCRdb calls, TRBD1, cannot be checked with no DNA. CDR1 SGHDT and CDR2 YYEEEE come from the germline V gene. This CDR3 contains 13 residues. The chain's CDR3 is CASSLLQGTEAFF.

The rearrangement joins TRBV7-2 to TRBJ2-7; TCRdb's assignment of TRBD1 cannot be checked, as there is no DNA. Germline V lookup: CDR1 SGHTA, CDR2 FQGNSA. This CDR3 contains 15 residues. This chain's CDR3 is CASRFFAGQSYEQYF.

The genes are TRBV5-1 and TRBJ2-7. Per germline, CDR1 SGHRS and CDR2 YFSETQ. This CDR3 has 14 residues. CDR3 sequence: CASSFTGSSYEQYF.

The rearrangement joins TRBV7-3 to TRBJ2-1; the TRBD2 assignment by TCRdb is unverifiable without DNA. The V gene's germline CDR1 is SGHTA and CDR2 FQGTGA. The CDR3 has 17 residues. The CDR3 loop reads CASSLGLAGGMYNEQCF.

The J gene is TRBJ2-5, the V gene TRBV12-3 or TRBV12-4; TCRdb outputs TRBD1, but without DNA this stays unchecked. The CDR3 totals 14 residues. CDR3 protein: CASSPQGLEETQYF.

The V and J genes are TRBV5-1 and TRBJ1-1; lacking DNA, the TRBD1 call made by TCRdb goes unchecked. This CDR3 spans 15 amino acids. Germline V gene data show CDR1 as SGHRS and CDR2 as YFSETQ. The CDR3 loop reads CASSLAGTLNTEAFF.

The chain is built from TRBV5-5 and TRBJ2-2. Germline-derived CDR1 and CDR2 are SGHKS and YYEKEE (reference sequence). The CDR3 consists of 16 residues. CDR3 protein: CASSLVAVWGTGELFF.

The chain joins TRBV28 to TRBJ1-5; TCRdb selects TRBD1, and the lack of DNA leaves this call unchecked. The CDR3 sequence is 14 residues long. CDR1 MDHEN and CDR2 SYDVKM come from the germline V gene. CDR3 loop: CASTLTGYFQPQHF.

The V and J genes are TRBV19 and TRBJ2-1; TCRdb gives TRBD1 as the D gene, but with no DNA this cannot be confirmed. The germline gives CDR1 LNHDA, CDR2 SQIVND (reference sequence). CDR3 length: 15 residues. This chain's CDR3 is CASSGSGGPYNEQFF.

The chain recombines TRBV15 with TRBJ2-7; without DNA, the TCRdb call of TRBD1 cannot be checked. This CDR3 spans 15 amino acids. Germline V lookup: CDR1 LNHNV, CDR2 YYDKDF (reference sequence). CDR3 loop: CATSRARDGSYEQYF.